The clone carrying this T cell receptor beta chain has at least ten counts. Its antigen is as yet unknown. The data were taken from a study of T cells in Graves' hyperthyroidism and ophthalmopathy. The study's findings and limits: A median 6.5 months before onset, the model predicted ophthalmopathy.

CDR1 and CDR2 from the germline V gene are LNHNV and YYDKDF (reference sequence). This CDR3 spans 15 amino acids. V was pared by 1 base and J by 4 bases, with 10 bases between. Graves' hyperthyroidism showing no ophthalmopathy progression within 18 months was considered stable. Aged 18 to 65, the patients had hyperthyroidism that was newly diagnosed and had lasted under 2 months. Uncontrolled infection, other autoimmune disease, pregnancy or lactation disqualified patients from enrolment. Using RNA transcripts as the source, TCR beta CDR3 regions were amplified. The HTBI primer set served for first-round RT-PCR of the TCR CDR3. TCRdb recomputed calls from the multiplex PCR reads with MiXCR, one row per CDR3 protein. This sample carries almost 600,000 distinct CDR3 sequences, around 46% of them seen once, and the ten largest clones take around 7.7%.

Sequencing used peripheral blood or thyroid tissue (not recorded which). This clonotype was sampled from a woman aged 18-35 years with Graves' hyperthyroidism. The chain carries TRBV15 and TRBJ1-4, with TRBD1 as a possible D gene (6 bases). In DNA form, the CDR3 reads TGTGCCACCAGCAGAGGGGCAGGGGATAATGAAAAACTGTTTTTT. Amino acid sequence: CATSRGAGDNEKLFF.